Given below is one T cell receptor beta chain in context. This CDR3 has 15 amino acids. The germline V gene has CDR1 LNHDA and CDR2 SQIVND (reference sequence). V lost 6 bases to trimming and J lost 0 bases, with 9 bases between them. The assay was immunoSEQ multiplex PCR, and TCRdb's table has in-frame clones only and misses some. This sample has 110,000 to 150,000 clones; approximately 94% occur once, and the top ten carry less than 2%. Separate from the roughly 630-subject first cohort was the approximately 120-subject validation cohort, to which the donors belonged. This entry is derived from a study of cytomegalovirus exposure and HLA in healthy donors.

The chain recombines TRBV19 with TRBJ1-6; TRBD1 might be the D (6 bases). The clonotype comes from a man younger than 35 in good health and CMV-seropositive. Sequencing was performed on PBMCs. In DNA form, the CDR3 reads TGTGCCAGTAGCACAGGGTACTCCTATAATTCACCCCTCCACTTT. It translates to CASSTGYSYNSPLHF.